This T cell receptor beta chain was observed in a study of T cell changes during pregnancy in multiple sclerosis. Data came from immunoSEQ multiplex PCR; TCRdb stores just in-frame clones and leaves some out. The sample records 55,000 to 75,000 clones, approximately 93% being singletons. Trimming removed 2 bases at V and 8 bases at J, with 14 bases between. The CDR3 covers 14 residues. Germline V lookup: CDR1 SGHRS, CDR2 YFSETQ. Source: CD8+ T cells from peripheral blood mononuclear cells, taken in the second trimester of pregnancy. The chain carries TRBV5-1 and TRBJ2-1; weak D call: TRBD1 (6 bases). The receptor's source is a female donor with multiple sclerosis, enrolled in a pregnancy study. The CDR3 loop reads CASSFRGSIDEQFF. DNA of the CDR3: TGCGCCAGCAGCTTCAGGGGATCTATCGATGAGCAGTTCTTC.